These 12 T cell receptor beta chains were all obtained from the same sample, sequenced in a study of control samples from healthy donors and cancer patients. Data came from immunoSEQ multiplex PCR; TCRdb stores just in-frame clones and leaves some out. The sample gives 100,000 to 150,000 clones, roughly 92% of which show up once; approximately 0.58% is in the top ten. The sample taken for sequencing was PBMCs. These receptors all come from a man older than 75 with head and neck cancer.

This clone was seen only once. Written as DNA, the CDR3 is TGTGCCAGCAGCCAACTTCAGGGGGCAGCTTCACCCCTCCACTTT. Translating it yields CASSQLQGAASPLHF. V and J are TRBV14 and TRBJ1-6, with 8 bases that match TRBD1. CDR1 and CDR2 (germline): SGHDN, FVKESK. The CDR3 sequence is 15 residues long. J lost 9 bases, V lost 2 bases, and 6 bases had no gene match.

The chain has TRBV29-1 and TRBJ2-2; TRBD1 matches 8 bases. Germline trimming cut 8 bases from V and 6 bases from J; bases unmatched to any gene: 5. This CDR3 spans 12 amino acids. CDR1 and CDR2 (germline): SQVTM, ANQGSEA. The CDR3 DNA is TGCAGCTTTCGGACAGGGCCCGGGGAGCTGTTTTTT. Translated, it gives CSFRTGPGELFF.

CDR3 DNA: TGTGCCAGCAGCCACTCAGGCAGACCGGGACTAGAATTGCGTAGTGAGCAGTTCTTC. It translates to CASSHSGRPGLELRSEQFF. The genes are TRBV6-6 and TRBJ2-1; TRBD2 aligns across 8 bases. V lost 6 bases and J lost 9; bases outside the gene matches: 25. The germline V gene encodes CDR1 MNHNY and CDR2 SVGAGI (reference sequence). The CDR3 totals 19 residues.

The CDR3 DNA is TGCGCCAGCCCCGAGCGGGGAGAGACCCAGTACTTC. It codes for CASPERGETQYF. The chain employs TRBV10-1 and TRBJ2-5; TRBD2 agrees at 7 bases. CDR3 size: 12 residues. In germline, CDR1 is WNHNN, CDR2 SYGVQD (reference sequence). The V and J ends lost 8 bases and 4 bases, in that order; junction bases with no gene match: 4.

This sequence joins TRBV4-1 and TRBJ1-2; D uncertain. V gave up 0 bases and J gave up 4 bases, with 6 bases separating them. From germline, CDR1 is MGHRA and CDR2 YSYEKL. This CDR3 comprises 13 residues. CDR3 residues: CASSQEIGYGYTF. In DNA form, the CDR3 reads TGCGCCAGCAGCCAAGAAATAGGCTATGGCTACACCTTC.

J is TRBJ2-2 and V is TRBV5-1, with 8 bases lining up with TRBD1. The J segment lost 5 bases and the V segment lost 5 bases, leaving 8 bases of the junction unmatched. Germline V gene sequence: CDR1 SGHRS, CDR2 YFSETQ. The CDR3 spans 15 residues. The CDR3 spells CASRPGQEATGELFF. In DNA, the CDR3 is TGCGCCAGCAGGCCGGGACAGGAAGCAACCGGGGAGCTGTTTTTT.

This rearrangement joins TRBV2 to TRBJ2-3, with 13 nucleotides matching TRBD2. Trimming took 4 bases from V and 4 from J; bases not matched to a gene: 11. This CDR3 is 18 amino acids long. Germline CDR1 is SNHLY and CDR2 is FYNNEI. In nucleotides, the CDR3 is TGTGCCAGCAGTGTCCTGGGACTAGCGGGATCAAGGGCAGATACGCAGTATTTT. It codes for CASSVLGLAGSRADTQYF. The complete variable domain, with remaining parts taken from reference TRBV2 and TRBJ2-3, reads EPEVTQTPSHQVTQMGQEVILRCVPISNHLYFYWYRQILGQKVEFLVSFYNNEISEKSEIFDDQFSVERPDGSNFTLKIRSTKLEDSAMYFCASSVLGLAGSRADTQYFGPGTRLTVL.

The rearrangement uses TRBV3-1 (or the pseudogene TRBV3-2) and TRBJ1-6; TRBD1 aligns across 8 bases. Per the germline V gene, CDR1 is LGHDT and CDR2 is YNNKEL (reference sequence). The J segment lost 9 bases and the V segment lost 2 bases, leaving 18 bases of the junction unmatched. This CDR3 has 19 amino acids. The DNA of the CDR3 is TGTGCCAGCAGCCAATCGCGGATGCGACAGGGGAGGCAGGGTTCACCCCTCCACTTT. Its protein is CASSQSRMRQGRQGSPLHF.

This chain joins TRBV4-1 and TRBJ1-5, with 8 positions matching TRBD1. CDR3 length equals 20 residues. The V segment lost 3 bases and the J segment 0 bases; nucleotides outside the gene matches: 16. Germline assignment: CDR1 MGHRA and CDR2 YSYEKL. The CDR3 coding sequence is TGCGCCAGCAGCCATGGCACCGGGACAGGTTTGAGTGGTAGCAATCAGCCCCAGCATTTT. Its protein is CASSHGTGTGLSGSNQPQHF.

This clone came up once. The gene calls are TRBV10-1 and TRBJ2-2, with D perhaps assigned TRBD1 or TRBD2 (5 bases each). Germline loops: CDR1 WNHNN, CDR2 SYGVQD (reference sequence). The length of the CDR3 is 15 residues. The ends were cut back, 3 bases at V and 4 bases at J, with 12 bases in the middle. The CDR3 reads CASSDWGTGTGELFF. DNA for the CDR3: TGCGCCAGCAGTGATTGGGGGACCGGCACCGGGGAGCTGTTTTTT.

Notes on this clone: This specimen includes other DNA sequences encoding the same CDR3. The chain links TRBV5-1 to TRBJ1-5, with TRBD1 matching 7 bases. From germline, CDR1 is SGHRS and CDR2 YFSETQ. Trimming cost V 4 bases and J 4 bases; bases outside gene matches: 5. The CDR3 is 14 amino acids. The CDR3 nucleotides are TGCGCCAGCAGCCCGGGACAGCCGAATCAGCCCCAGCATTTT. This gives the protein CASSPGQPNQPQHF.

The V and J genes are TRBV4-1 and TRBJ1-1, with D possibly TRBD1 on 6 matching bases. CDR1 is MGHRA and CDR2 is YSYEKL in the germline V gene. The CDR3 has 19 residues. V lost 5 bases to trimming and J lost 1 base, with 26 bases between them. Written as DNA, the CDR3 is TGCGCCAGCAGCTCAAGAGGGGGTTGGGCGGGGAAGGAGAACACTGAAGCTTTCTTT. This gives the protein CASSSRGGWAGKENTEAFF.